The 5 T cell receptor beta chains below were found in one sample sequenced in a study of Tregs in tolerant kidney transplant recipients. Related graft donors supplied nonmyeloablative bone marrow transplants, and mixed chimerism was transient. TCRdb's copy holds only in-frame clones and misses some; the assay was immunoSEQ multiplex PCR. The sample has around 33,000 clones; the top ten hold roughly 1.9%. The specimen comprised CD4+ T cells from blood (PBMCs), sampled 24 months after the transplant. The receptors were gathered from a human patient who received a combined kidney and bone marrow transplant. Some T cells could come from the graft donor.

On this clone: Sequencing ends 3 residues short of the CDR3 end; the germline J gene provides the rest. V and J are TRBV20-1 and TRBJ1-1, with no clear D. Per germline, CDR1 DFQATT and CDR2 SNEGSKA (reference sequence). The CDR3 loop spans 12 amino acids. V lost 6 bases and J lost 3, with 11 bases in between. CDR3 sequence reads: CSATPGYTEAFF. The CDR3 bases that were read are TGCAGTGCAACTCCAGGTTACACTGAA.

Points on this clone: Read data end 3 residues before the CDR3 end; the end is taken from the germline J gene. V usage is TRBV19 and J usage is TRBJ2-7; D call uncertain. V was pared by 4 bases and J by 2 bases, with 3 bases between. The CDR3 contains 11 residues. Germline-derived CDR1 and CDR2 are LNHDA and SQIVND (reference sequence). The CDR3 region is CASSTAYEQYF. The CDR3 bases that were read are TGTGCCAGTAGTACTGCCTACGAG.

A word on this clone: The read terminates 3 residues before the CDR3 end, so the remaining end is supplied by the germline J gene. The chain joins TRBV7-2 to TRBJ1-2, with 10 bases identical to TRBD1. V lost 3 bases and J lost 3; bases outside the gene matches: 1. The germline V gene encodes CDR1 SGHTA and CDR2 FQGNSA. The CDR3 is 14 amino acids. CDR3 bases read: TGTGCCAGCAGCTTCGGGACAGGGGACTATGGC. It codes for CASSFGTGDYG. The full CDR3 sequence reads CASSFGTGDYGYTF.

Worth noting for this clone: The read halts 3 residues ahead of the CDR3 end, with the missing end drawn from the germline J gene. The chain couples TRBV5-1 to TRBJ2-3, with D maybe TRBD1 (5 bases). Germline assignment: CDR1 SGHRS and CDR2 YFSETQ. V gave up 4 bases and J gave up 0 bases, with 12 bases separating them. This CDR3 has 15 residues. The CDR3 bases that were read are TGCGCCAGCAGCGTGGACACCTCTAGCACAGATACG. Protein sequence: CASSVDTSSTDT. Given in full, the CDR3 is CASSVDTSSTDTQYF.

Concerning this clone itself: The read terminates 3 residues ahead of where the CDR3 ends, so the germline J gene completes it. The V gene is TRBV10-2, the J gene TRBJ1-4; no definite D call. Deletions cut 4 bases from V and 8 bases from J, with 5 bases between. CDR1 and CDR2 (germline): WSHSY, SAAADI. This CDR3 contains 11 residues. CDR3 DNA, as far as it was read: TGCGCCAGCAGTGGAGGGGAAAAA. Translating gives CASSGGEK. The full CDR3 reads CASSGGEKLFF.